This T cell receptor (beta chain) was captured by sequencing in a study of OX40 agonist ivuxolimab in advanced cancers. Findings and limits, study-wide: On average, CD8+ T cells showed a greater number of expanded clones than CD4+. Circulating CD4+ and CD8+ T cells showed clonal expansion by week 6 at 0.1 to 3.0 mg/kg.

The protocol was immunoSEQ multiplex PCR, while the TCRdb copy is restricted to in-frame clones and leaves out a portion. The sample shows around 70,000 clones, roughly four fifths of them seen only once. Remarks on this clone: What it recognizes is unknown.

The CDR3 totals 14 residues. V lost 3 bases and J 2 bases, leaving 10 bases between the germline ends. Germline V gene sequence: CDR1 SEHNR, CDR2 FQNEAQ (reference sequence). The rearrangement uses TRBV7-9 and TRBJ2-5, with D hard to call. Sequences were derived from CD4+ or CD8+ T cells sorted from blood, sampled in a trial of the OX40 agonist ivuxolimab. The TCR originated in an adult with an advanced solid tumor such as melanoma, head and neck, liver or kidney cancer. The CDR3 bases are TGTGCCAGCAGCTTCTTGGCGGTTCAAGAGACCCAGTACTTC. Translated, it gives CASSFLAVQETQYF.